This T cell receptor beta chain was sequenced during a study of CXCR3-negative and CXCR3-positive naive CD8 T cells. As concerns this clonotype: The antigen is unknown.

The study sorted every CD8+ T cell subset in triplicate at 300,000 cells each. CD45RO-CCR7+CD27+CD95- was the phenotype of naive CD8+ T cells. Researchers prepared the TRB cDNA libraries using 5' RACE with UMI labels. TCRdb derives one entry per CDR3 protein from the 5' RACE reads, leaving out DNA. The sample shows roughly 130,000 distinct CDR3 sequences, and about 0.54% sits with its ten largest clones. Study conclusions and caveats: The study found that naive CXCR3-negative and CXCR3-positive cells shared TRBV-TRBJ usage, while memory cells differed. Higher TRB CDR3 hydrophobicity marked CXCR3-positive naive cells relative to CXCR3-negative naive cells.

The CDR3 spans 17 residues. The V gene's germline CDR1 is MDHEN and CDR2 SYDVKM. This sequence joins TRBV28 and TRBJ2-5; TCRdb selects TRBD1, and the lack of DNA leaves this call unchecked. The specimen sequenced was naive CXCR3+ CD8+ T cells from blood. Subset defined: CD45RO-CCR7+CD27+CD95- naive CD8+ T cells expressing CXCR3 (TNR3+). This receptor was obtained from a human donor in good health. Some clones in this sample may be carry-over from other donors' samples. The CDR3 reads CASSFELPYRGRETQYF. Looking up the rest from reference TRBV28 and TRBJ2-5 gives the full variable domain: DVKVTQSSRYLVKRTGEKVFLECVQDMDHENMFWYRQDPGLGLRLIYFSYDVKMKEKGDIPEGYSVSREKKERFSLILESASTNQTSMYLCASSFELPYRGRETQYFGPGTRLLVL.